The 23 T cell receptor gamma chains presented below share a single source sample, sequenced in a study of gamma-delta T cells after stem cell transplantation. TCRdb re-called clones from the RT-PCR reads using CATT. The profile covers over 2,000 gamma-chain clones, with about 7% appearing a single time and 61% taken by the ten largest. The sequenced sample consisted of gamma-delta T cells. The source is a human donor. It is not recorded whose cells these are; they may come from a transplant donor.

A V gene of TRGV9 was called, but no J gene was assigned. This CDR3 has 17 amino acids. Germline CDR1 reads GITISATS; CDR2 reads ISYDGTV (reference sequence). The CDR3 loop reads CALWEVHLELCKKIKIF. The CDR3 coding sequence is TGTGCCTTGTGGGAGGTGCACCTTGAGTTGTGCAAAAAAATAAAAATCTTT.

This clone was detected a few times. The protein given by TCRdb reflects a much larger clone and differs at residue 10 from this DNA's translation, likely from a read error; the protein shown is the DNA's translation. The chain is built from TRGV9 and TRGJP. The V gene's germline CDR1 is GITISATS and CDR2 ISYDGTV (reference sequence). The CDR3 is 17 residues long. The CDR3 DNA is TGTGCCTTGTGGGAGGAACCCCAAGAGATGGGCAAAAAAATCAAGGTATTT. Translation: CALWEEPQEMGKKIKVF.

Details on this clone: Only one base separates this from a far larger clonotype, so it likely reflects a read error. The same CDR3 is also encoded by other DNA sequences in this sample. No call exists for the J gene, whereas the V gene is TRGV9. Per the germline V gene, CDR1 is GITISATS and CDR2 is ISYDGTV (reference sequence). The CDR3 runs to 17 residues. CDR3 DNA: TGTGCCTTGTGGGAAGCGAACGTGGAGTTGGGCAAAAAAATCAAGGTGTTT. The encoded protein is CALWEANVELGKKIKVF.

Concerning this clone: At the DNA level, this CDR3 is encoded by other sequences in the same sample as well. Here the CDR3 reads CALWEVGTYDYKKLF. The CDR3 DNA is TGTGCCTTGTGGGAGGTGGGAACCTATGATTATAAGAAACTCTTT. The gene calls are TRGV9 and TRGJ1 or TRGJ2. TCRdb gives no J gene; it was assigned here by matching the DNA to germline. V trimming: 0 bases; J trimming: 5 bases; junction bases outside the gene matches: 10. This CDR3 is built from 15 residues. Germline lookup yields CDR1 GITISATS and CDR2 ISYDGTV (reference sequence).

This clone came up a few times. The translation of this DNA and the TCRdb protein of a much larger clone differ at residue 3, probably owing to a read error; the protein shown here is translated from the DNA. V usage is TRGV3 and J usage is TRGJ1 or TRGJ2. The CDR3 runs 13 residues. Germline CDR1 reads VTNTFY; CDR2 reads YDVSTARD (reference sequence). CDR3 nucleotide sequence: TGTGCCGCCTGGGACAGGTATTATTATAAGAAACTCTTT. Amino acid sequence: CAAWDRYYYKKLF.

Turning to this clone: The junction differs from germline at one of its ends, possibly a read error. The J gene is TRGJ1 or TRGJ2, the V gene TRGV9. The J gene, not given by TCRdb, was assigned here from a germline match of the nucleotide sequence. The germline V gene has CDR1 GITISATS and CDR2 ISYDGTV (reference sequence). This CDR3 is built from 15 residues. Here the CDR3 reads CALGEGGCIYYKKLF. CDR3 in DNA: TGTGCCTTGGGGGAGGGCGGGTGCATTTATTATAAGAAACTCTTT.

Note on this clone: The amino acid sequence in TCRdb belongs to a much larger clone and departs from this DNA's translation at residues 7 and 9, likely a sequencing read error; the sequence shown is translated from the DNA. The chain carries TRGV9 and TRGJ1 or TRGJ2. TCRdb does not report a J gene; here it was assigned by matching the DNA to germline references. Unmatched junction bases numbered 8, after V lost 0 bases and J lost 3 bases. Germline CDR1 reads GITISATS; CDR2 reads ISYDGTV (reference sequence). The CDR3 runs 15 residues. This chain's CDR3 is CALWEVVGSYYKKLF. For the CDR3, the DNA is TGTGCCTTGTGGGAGGTGGTGGGTAGTTATTATAAGAAACTCTTT.

This clone came up a few times. The protein that TCRdb holds for this DNA derives from a much larger clone and differs from the translated DNA at residue 5, which likely indicates a read error; the protein shown here is translated from the DNA. The chain is built from TRGV9 and TRGJ1 or TRGJ2. TCRdb does not report a J gene; here it was assigned by matching the DNA to germline references. Germline CDR1 and CDR2: GITISATS and ISYDGTV (reference sequence). The CDR3 runs to 12 residues. The CDR3 loop reads CALWGVRYKKLF. The CDR3 nucleotides are TGTGCCTTGTGGGGGGTGCGGTATAAGAAACTCTTT.

To note about this clone: TCRdb has a much larger clone's protein, which differs at residue 5 from the translation of this DNA, likely because of a read error; what is shown is the protein translated from the DNA. The chain recombines TRGV9 with TRGJP. Because TCRdb records no J gene, it was assigned here through a match of the DNA to germline. This CDR3 is 17 amino acids long. The J segment lost 4 bases and the V segment lost 5 bases, leaving 8 bases of the junction unmatched. In germline, CDR1 is GITISATS, CDR2 ISYDGTV (reference sequence). CDR3 coding DNA: TGTGCCTTGTGGGGGACCCTACAAGAGTTGGGCAAAAAAATCAAGGTATTT. Protein product: CALWGTLQELGKKIKVF.

This clone was counted only a few times. A read error is likely here: a far larger clone is one base away. Other DNA sequences in this sample translate to the same CDR3. Called V gene: TRGV9; the J gene was not called. The length of the CDR3 is 17 residues. CDR1 is GITISATS and CDR2 is ISYDGTV in the germline V gene (reference sequence). In DNA form, the CDR3 reads TGTGCCTTGTGGGAAGCGAACGTGGAGTTGGGCAAAAAAATAAAGGTATTT. Protein: CALWEANVELGKKIKVF.

By frequency in the sample, this clone is medium-sized. The rearrangement links TRGV9 to TRGJP. The germline V gene has CDR1 GITISATS and CDR2 ISYDGTV (reference sequence). The CDR3 is 17 amino acids. After removal of 0 bases from V and 6 bases from J, the junction contained 5 bases not matched to a gene. This CDR3 reads CALWEVPGELGKKIKVF. The CDR3 nucleotides are TGTGCCTTGTGGGAGGTGCCCGGAGAGTTGGGCAAAAAAATCAAGGTATTT.

The CDR3 region is CALWEHRYYKKLF. The CDR3, as DNA: TGTGCCTTGTGGGAGCATAGGTATTATAAGAAACTCTTT. The chain joins TRGV9 to TRGJ1 or TRGJ2. No J gene was available from TCRdb, and it was assigned here by a germline match of the DNA. V was clipped by 3 bases and J by 4 bases; unmatched bases: 6. CDR1 GITISATS and CDR2 ISYDGTV come from the germline V gene (reference sequence). This CDR3 comprises 13 residues.

Comment on this clone: This DNA translates differently at residues 10 and 15 from the TCRdb protein, which is that of a much larger clone; a read error is likely, and the protein shown is the DNA's own translation. A V gene of TRGV2 was called, but no J gene was assigned. CDR3 length: 16 residues. Germline V gives CDR1 EGSNGY, CDR2 YDSYNSKV. CDR3 bases: TGTGCCACCTGGGACGGGCCGATTGGTCCTGGTTGGTTCAAGACATTT. Encoded protein: CATWDGPIGPGWFKTF.

This clone was seen a handful of times. TCRdb pairs this DNA with a much larger clone's protein that differs at residue 9, likely a read error; the protein shown was translated from the DNA. No J gene was named, though the V gene is TRGV2. The germline CDR1 and CDR2 sequences are EGSNGY and YDSYNSKV. The CDR3 has 11 residues. The CDR3 reads CATWDGPQELF. The DNA for the CDR3 is TGTGCCACCTGGGACGGGCCACAGGAACTCTTT.

This clone was picked up a small number of times. Only one base separates this from a far larger clonotype, so it likely reflects a read error. The same CDR3 arises from other DNA sequences in this sample as well. This chain joins TRGV9 and TRGJP. TCRdb leaves out the J gene; it was filled in here by matching the DNA to germline. Germline CDR1 and CDR2: GITISATS and ISYDGTV (reference sequence). This CDR3 spans 17 amino acids. The CDR3: CALWEVVRELGKKIKVF. The CDR3 DNA reads TGTGCCTTGTGGGAGGTGGTAAGGGAGTTGGGTAAAAAAATCAAGGTATTT.

This clone is classed as medium-sized. CDR3 sequence: CALWDTNYKKLF. The CDR3 nucleotides are TGTGCCTTGTGGGATACTAATTATAAGAAACTCTTT. The rearrangement links TRGV9 to TRGJ1 or TRGJ2. TCRdb gives no J gene; it was assigned here by matching the DNA to germline. The V gene's germline CDR1 is GITISATS and CDR2 ISYDGTV (reference sequence). V shed 4 bases and J 5 bases; nucleotides not matched to a gene: 5. The CDR3 is 12 amino acids.

By share, this clone counts as medium-sized. This likely came from a read error, as a far larger clone is one base away. This chain uses TRGV9 with TRGJ1 or TRGJ2. Here the J gene was assigned by germline matching of the DNA, as TCRdb has none. The CDR3 sequence is 12 residues long. V lost 3 bases to trimming and J lost 5 bases; unmatched junction nucleotides: 4. Germline loops: CDR1 GITISATS, CDR2 ISYDGTV (reference sequence). In DNA, the CDR3 is TGTGCCTTGTGGGAGACTAATTATAAGAAACTCTTT. This sequence encodes CALWETNYKKLF.

Many counts were recorded for this clone. A read error is the likely source, as a far larger clone sits one nucleotide away. The same CDR3 also results from other DNA sequences found in this sample. The chain links TRGV9 to TRGJ1 or TRGJ2. The CDR3 is 15 amino acids. Germline V gives CDR1 GITISATS, CDR2 ISYDGTV (reference sequence). The DNA for the CDR3 is TGTGCCCTGTGGGAGGTGGGGGGTAGGTATTATAAGAAACTCTTT. Protein: CALWEVGGRYYKKLF.

No J gene was assigned, while the V gene was called as TRGV9. The CDR3 covers 15 residues. Germline-derived CDR1 and CDR2 are GITISATS and ISYDGTV (reference sequence). CDR3 sequence reads: CALWEVFDFKHKKLF. The DNA for the CDR3 is TGTGCCTTGTGGGAGGTGTTCGATTTTAAACACAAAAAACTCTTT.

In its sample, this clone was seen a few times. The chain employs TRGV9 and TRGJ1 or TRGJ2. No J gene was available from TCRdb, and it was assigned here by a germline match of the DNA. From germline, CDR1 is GITISATS and CDR2 ISYDGTV (reference sequence). The CDR3 sequence is 12 residues long. Trimming cost V 11 bases and J 3 bases; bases outside gene matches: 10. CDR3 protein: CAWGASYYKKLF. The CDR3 nucleotides read TGTGCCTGGGGGGCCTCTTATTATAAGAAACTCTTT.

The J gene is TRGJP2, the V gene TRGV9. V shed 0 bases and J 18 bases; nucleotides not matched to a gene: 10. Germline V gene lookup returns CDR1 GITISATS and CDR2 ISYDGTV (reference sequence). The CDR3 covers 12 residues. CDR3 nucleotide sequence: TGTGCCTTGTGGGAGGTGCTGGGGATGCAGACGTTT. Translation: CALWEVLGMQTF.

This clone was counted a few times. TCRdb's protein, taken from a much larger clone, differs from this DNA's translation at residue 4, likely owing to a read error; the protein displayed comes from the DNA. V is TRGV9 and J is TRGJ1 or TRGJ2. Here the J gene was assigned by germline matching of the DNA, as TCRdb has none. CDR1 is GITISATS and CDR2 is ISYDGTV in the germline V gene (reference sequence). The CDR3 runs to 14 residues. The chain's CDR3 is CALGDQKHYYKKLF. As DNA, the CDR3 is TGTGCCTTGGGGGATCAAAAACATTATTATAAGAAACTCTTT.

Concerning this clone: Relative to the germline gene, one junction end is altered; a read error may explain this. The genes are TRGV9 and TRGJP. Per the germline V gene, CDR1 is GITISATS and CDR2 is ISYDGTV (reference sequence). The CDR3 spans 16 residues. In DNA, the CDR3 is TGTGCCTTGTGTGAGGTGTTCGAGTGGGGCAAAAAGATCAAGGTATTT. Translation: CALCEVFEWGKKIKVF.